Given below is one T cell receptor beta chain in context. The CDR3 runs 13 residues. Germline V gene lookup returns CDR1 MNHEY and CDR2 SVGAGI. The data originate from a study of T cell changes during pregnancy in multiple sclerosis. The table came from immunoSEQ multiplex PCR; TCRdb's copy has only in-frame clones and leaves some out. Of approximately 31,000 clones in the sample, more than 85% are singletons; the top ten hold around 0.4%. The material was CD4+ T cells from peripheral blood mononuclear cells, obtained in the second trimester of pregnancy. This chain connects TRBV6-5 to TRBJ2-1, with TRBD2 identical over 9 bases. This TCR was sampled from a female donor with multiple sclerosis, enrolled in a pregnancy study. CDR3 sequence (DNA): TGTGCTTCCATGTCTAGCGGGAAAAATGAGCAGTTCTTC. Its translation: CASMSSGKNEQFF.